This T cell receptor (beta chain) was captured in a study of control samples from healthy donors and cancer patients. The repertoire was sequenced with immunoSEQ multiplex PCR; TCRdb's copy has only in-frame clones and lacks some. The sample shows fewer than 200,000 clones, approximately 92% of them seen only once. The CDR3 has 10 amino acids. The germline gives CDR1 DFQATT, CDR2 SNEGSKA (reference sequence). V was cut by 6 bases and J by 4 bases, with 6 bases left in between. The rearrangement uses TRBV20-1 and TRBJ2-5; D is unclear. This TCR came from a woman aged 55-69 years in good health. The sample comprised blood. DNA of the CDR3: TGCAGTGCCTTAAGAGAGACCCAGTACTTC. This codes for CSALRETQYF.